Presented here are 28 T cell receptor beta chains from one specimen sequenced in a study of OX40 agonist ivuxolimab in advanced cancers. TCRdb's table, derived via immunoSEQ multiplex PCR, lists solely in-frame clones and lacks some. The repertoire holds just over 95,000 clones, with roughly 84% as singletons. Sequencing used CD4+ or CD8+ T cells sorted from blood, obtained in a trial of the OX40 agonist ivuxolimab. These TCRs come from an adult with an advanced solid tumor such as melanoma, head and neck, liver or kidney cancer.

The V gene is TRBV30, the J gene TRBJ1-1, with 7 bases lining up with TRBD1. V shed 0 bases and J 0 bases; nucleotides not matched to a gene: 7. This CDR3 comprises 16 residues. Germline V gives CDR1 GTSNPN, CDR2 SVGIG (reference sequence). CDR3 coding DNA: TGTGCCTGGAGTGTACTCGGAGGGGGCATGAACACTGAAGCTTTCTTT. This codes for CAWSVLGGGMNTEAFF.

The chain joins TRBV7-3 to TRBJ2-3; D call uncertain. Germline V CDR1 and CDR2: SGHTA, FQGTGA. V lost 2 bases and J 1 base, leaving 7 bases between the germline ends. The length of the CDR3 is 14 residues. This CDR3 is CASSLDQGTDTQYF. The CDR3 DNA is TGTGCCAGCAGCTTAGATCAGGGCACAGATACGCAGTATTTT. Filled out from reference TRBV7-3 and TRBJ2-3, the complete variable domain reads GAGVSQTPSNKVTEKGKYVELRCDPISGHTALYWYRQSLGQGPEFLIYFQGTGAADDSGLPNDRFFAVRPEGSVSTLKIQRTERGDSAVYLCASSLDQGTDTQYFGPGTRLTVL.

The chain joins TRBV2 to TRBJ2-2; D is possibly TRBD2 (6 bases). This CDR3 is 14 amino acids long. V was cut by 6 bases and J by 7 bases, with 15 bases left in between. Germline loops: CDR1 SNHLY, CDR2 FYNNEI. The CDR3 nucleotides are TGTGCCAGCAGGGGGACTCCGGTTAGCGGGGAGCTGTTTTTT. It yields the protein CASRGTPVSGELFF.

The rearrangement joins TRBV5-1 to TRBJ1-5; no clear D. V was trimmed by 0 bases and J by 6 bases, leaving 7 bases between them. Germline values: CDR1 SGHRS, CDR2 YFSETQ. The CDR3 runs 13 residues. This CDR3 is CASSLVLGQPQHF. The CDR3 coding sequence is TGCGCCAGCAGCTTGGTGCTGGGTCAGCCCCAGCATTTT.

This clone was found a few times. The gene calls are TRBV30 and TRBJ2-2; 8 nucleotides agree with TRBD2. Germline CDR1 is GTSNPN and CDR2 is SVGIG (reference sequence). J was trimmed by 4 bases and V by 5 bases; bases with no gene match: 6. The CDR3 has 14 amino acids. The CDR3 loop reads CAWDRTSSTGELFF. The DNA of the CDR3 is TGTGCCTGGGACCGGACTAGCAGCACCGGGGAGCTGTTTTTT.

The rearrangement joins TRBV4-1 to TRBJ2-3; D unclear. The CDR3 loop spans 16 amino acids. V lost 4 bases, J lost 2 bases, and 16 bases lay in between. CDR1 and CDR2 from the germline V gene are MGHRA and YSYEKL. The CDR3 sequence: CASSPRYTDFTDTQYF. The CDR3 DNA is TGCGCCAGCAGCCCCAGATATACCGATTTCACAGATACGCAGTATTTT.

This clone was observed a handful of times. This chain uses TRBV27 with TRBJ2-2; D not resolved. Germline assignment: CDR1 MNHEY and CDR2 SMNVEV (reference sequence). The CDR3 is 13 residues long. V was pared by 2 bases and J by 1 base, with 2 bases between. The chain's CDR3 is CASSLRNTGELFF. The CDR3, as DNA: TGTGCCAGCAGTTTACGGAACACCGGGGAGCTGTTTTTT.

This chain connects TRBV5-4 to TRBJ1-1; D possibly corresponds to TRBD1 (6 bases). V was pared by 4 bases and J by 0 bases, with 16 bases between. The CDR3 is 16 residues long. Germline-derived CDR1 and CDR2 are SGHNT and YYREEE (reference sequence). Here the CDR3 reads CASSPSGGELNTEAFF. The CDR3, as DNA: TGTGCCAGCAGCCCTTCCGGGGGCGAATTGAACACTGAAGCTTTCTTT.

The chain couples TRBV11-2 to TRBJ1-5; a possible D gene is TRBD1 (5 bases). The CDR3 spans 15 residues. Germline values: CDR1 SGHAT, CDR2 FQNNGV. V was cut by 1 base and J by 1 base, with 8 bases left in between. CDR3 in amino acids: CASSLGGGSNQPQHF. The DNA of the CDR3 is TGTGCCAGCAGCTTAGGGGGGGGGAGCAATCAGCCCCAGCATTTT. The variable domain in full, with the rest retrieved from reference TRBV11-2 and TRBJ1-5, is EAGVAQSPRYKIIEKRQSVAFWCNPISGHATLYWYQQILGQGPKLLIQFQNNGVVDDSQLPKDRFSAERLKGVDSTLKIQPAKLEDSAVYLCASSLGGGSNQPQHFGDGTRLSIL.

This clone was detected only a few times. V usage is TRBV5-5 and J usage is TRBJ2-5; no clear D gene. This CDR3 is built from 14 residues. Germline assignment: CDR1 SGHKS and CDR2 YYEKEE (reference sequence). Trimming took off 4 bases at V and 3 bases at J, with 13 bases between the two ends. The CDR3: CASSPGPNEETQYF. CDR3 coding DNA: TGTGCCAGCAGCCCCGGACCAAACGAAGAGACCCAGTACTTC.

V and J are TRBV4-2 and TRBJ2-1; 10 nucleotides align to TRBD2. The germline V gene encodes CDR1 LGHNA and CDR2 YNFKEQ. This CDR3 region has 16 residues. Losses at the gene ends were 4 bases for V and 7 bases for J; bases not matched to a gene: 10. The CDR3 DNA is TGTGCCAGCAGCCTAGCGGGGGGCCTGGGGTTGAATGAGCAGTTCTTC. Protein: CASSLAGGLGLNEQFF.

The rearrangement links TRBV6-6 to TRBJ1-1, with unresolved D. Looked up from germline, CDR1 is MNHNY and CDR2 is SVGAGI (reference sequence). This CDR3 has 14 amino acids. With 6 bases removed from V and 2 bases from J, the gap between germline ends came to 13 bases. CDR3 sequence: CASRPPGSNTEAFF. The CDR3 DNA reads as TGTGCCAGCAGGCCCCCGGGAAGTAACACTGAAGCTTTCTTT.

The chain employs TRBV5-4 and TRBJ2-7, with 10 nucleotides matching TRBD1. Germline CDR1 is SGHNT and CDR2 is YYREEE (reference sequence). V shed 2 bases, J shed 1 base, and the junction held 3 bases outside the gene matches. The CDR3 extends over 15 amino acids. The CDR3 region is CASSLRTGGSYEQYF. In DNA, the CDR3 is TGTGCCAGCAGCTTAAGGACAGGGGGATCCTACGAGCAGTACTTC.

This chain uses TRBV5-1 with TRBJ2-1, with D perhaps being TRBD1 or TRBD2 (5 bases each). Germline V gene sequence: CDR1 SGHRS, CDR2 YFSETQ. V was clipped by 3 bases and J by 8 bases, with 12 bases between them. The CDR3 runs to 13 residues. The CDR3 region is CASSSGLGDEQFF. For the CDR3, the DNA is TGCGCCAGCAGCTCGGGGTTGGGGGATGAGCAGTTCTTC.

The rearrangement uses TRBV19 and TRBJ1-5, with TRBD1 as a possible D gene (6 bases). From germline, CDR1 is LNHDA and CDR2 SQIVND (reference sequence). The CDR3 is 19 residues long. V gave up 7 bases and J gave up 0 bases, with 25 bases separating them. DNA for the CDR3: TGTGCCAGTACCCAAGGGGGGGGCCTTTTCTTGTATAGCAATCAGCCCCAGCATTTT. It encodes CASTQGGGLFLYSNQPQHF.

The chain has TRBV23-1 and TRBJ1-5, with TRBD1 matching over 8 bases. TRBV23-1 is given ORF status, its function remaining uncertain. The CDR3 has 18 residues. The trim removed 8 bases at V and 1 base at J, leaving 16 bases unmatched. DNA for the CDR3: TGCGCCAGCGGACAGGGTAGAGGGCGGACTTTGAGCAATCAGCCCCAGCATTTT. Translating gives CASGQGRGRTLSNQPQHF.

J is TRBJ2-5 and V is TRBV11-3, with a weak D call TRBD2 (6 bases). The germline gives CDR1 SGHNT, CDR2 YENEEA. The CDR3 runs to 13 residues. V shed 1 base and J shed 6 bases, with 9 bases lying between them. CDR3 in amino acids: CASSLAGRQTQYF. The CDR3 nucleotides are TGTGCCAGCAGCTTAGCGGGGAGGCAGACCCAGTACTTC.

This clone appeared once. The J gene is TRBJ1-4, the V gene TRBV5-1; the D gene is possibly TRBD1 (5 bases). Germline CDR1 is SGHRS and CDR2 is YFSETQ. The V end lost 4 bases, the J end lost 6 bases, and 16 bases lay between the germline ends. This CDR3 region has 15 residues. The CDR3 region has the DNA TGCGCCAGCAGCCTCAGCCTAGGGGTATATGAAAAACTGTTTTTT. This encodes CASSLSLGVYEKLFF.

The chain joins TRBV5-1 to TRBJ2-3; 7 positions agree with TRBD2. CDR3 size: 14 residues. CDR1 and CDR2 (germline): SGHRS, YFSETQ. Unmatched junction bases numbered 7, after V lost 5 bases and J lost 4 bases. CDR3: CASRPGLRSDTQYF. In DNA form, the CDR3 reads TGCGCCAGCAGGCCGGGACTACGTTCAGATACGCAGTATTTT. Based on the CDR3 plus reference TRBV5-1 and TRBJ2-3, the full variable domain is KAGVTQTPRYLIKTRGQQVTLSCSPISGHRSVSWYQQTPGQGLQFLFEYFSETQRNKGNFPGRFSGRQFSNSRSEMNVSTLELGDSALYLCASRPGLRSDTQYFGPGTRLTVL.

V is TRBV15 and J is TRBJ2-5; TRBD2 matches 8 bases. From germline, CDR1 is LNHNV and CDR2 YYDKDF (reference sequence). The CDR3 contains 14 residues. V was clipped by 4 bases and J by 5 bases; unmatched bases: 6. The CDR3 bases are TGTGCCACCAGCATGGCGGGAGGAGTGGAGACCCAGTACTTC. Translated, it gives CATSMAGGVETQYF.

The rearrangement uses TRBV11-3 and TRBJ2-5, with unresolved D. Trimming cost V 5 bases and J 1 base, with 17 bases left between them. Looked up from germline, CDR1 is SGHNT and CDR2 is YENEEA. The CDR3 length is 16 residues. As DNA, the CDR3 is TGTGCCAGCAGCACCTATCCACGGGCGGTCCAAGAGACCCAGTACTTC. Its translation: CASSTYPRAVQETQYF.

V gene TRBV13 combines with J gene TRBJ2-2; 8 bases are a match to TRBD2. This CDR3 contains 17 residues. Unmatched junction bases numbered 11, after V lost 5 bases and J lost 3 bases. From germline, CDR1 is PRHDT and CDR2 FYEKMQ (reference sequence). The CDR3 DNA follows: TGTGCCAGCAGCACCCTCAAGCGGGAGTGGGACACCGGGGAGCTGTTTTTT. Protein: CASSTLKREWDTGELFF.

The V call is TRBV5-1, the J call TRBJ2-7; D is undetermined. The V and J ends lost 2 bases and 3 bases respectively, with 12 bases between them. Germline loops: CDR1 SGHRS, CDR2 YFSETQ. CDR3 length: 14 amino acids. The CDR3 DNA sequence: TGCGCCAGCAGCTTAGGGAATCTGAGCTACGAGCAGTACTTC. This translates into CASSLGNLSYEQYF. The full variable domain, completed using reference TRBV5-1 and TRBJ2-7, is KAGVTQTPRYLIKTRGQQVTLSCSPISGHRSVSWYQQTPGQGLQFLFEYFSETQRNKGNFPGRFSGRQFSNSRSEMNVSTLELGDSALYLCASSLGNLSYEQYFGPGTRLTVT.

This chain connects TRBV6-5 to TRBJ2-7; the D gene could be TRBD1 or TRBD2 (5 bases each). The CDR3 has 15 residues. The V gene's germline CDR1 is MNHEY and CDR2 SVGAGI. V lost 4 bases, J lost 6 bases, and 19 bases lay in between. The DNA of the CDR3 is TGTGCCAGCAGTTCCTACGGGGACGAGAGGGTCGAGCAGTACTTC. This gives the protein CASSSYGDERVEQYF.

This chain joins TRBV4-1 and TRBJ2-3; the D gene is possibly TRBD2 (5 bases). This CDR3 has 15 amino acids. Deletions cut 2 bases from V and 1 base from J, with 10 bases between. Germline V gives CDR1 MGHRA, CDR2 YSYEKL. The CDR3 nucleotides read TGCGCCAGCAGCCAATCAGGACTTGGCACAGATACGCAGTATTTT. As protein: CASSQSGLGTDTQYF.

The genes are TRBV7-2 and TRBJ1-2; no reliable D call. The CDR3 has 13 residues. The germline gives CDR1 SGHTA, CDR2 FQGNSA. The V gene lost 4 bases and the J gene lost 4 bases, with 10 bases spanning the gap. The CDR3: CASSSSAGYGYTF. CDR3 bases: TGTGCCAGCAGCTCCTCCGCGGGCTATGGCTACACCTTC. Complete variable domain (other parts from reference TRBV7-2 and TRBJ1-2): GAGVSQSPSNKVTEKGKDVELRCDPISGHTALYWYRQSLGQGLEFLIYFQGNSAPDKSGLPSDRFSAERTGGSVSTLTIQRTQQEDSAVYLCASSSSAGYGYTFGSGTRLTVV.

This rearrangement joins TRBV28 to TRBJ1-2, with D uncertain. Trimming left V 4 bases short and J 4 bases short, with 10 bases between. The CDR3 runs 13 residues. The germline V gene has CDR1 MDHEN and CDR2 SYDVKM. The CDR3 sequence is CASSYGDTYGYTF. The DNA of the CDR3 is TGTGCCAGCAGTTACGGAGATACCTATGGCTACACCTTC.

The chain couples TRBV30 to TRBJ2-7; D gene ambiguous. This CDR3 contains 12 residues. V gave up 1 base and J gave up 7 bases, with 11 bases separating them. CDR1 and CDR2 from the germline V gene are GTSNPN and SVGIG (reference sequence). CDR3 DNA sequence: TGTGCCTGGAGTGCCCAACTCGGGGAGCAGTACTTC. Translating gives CAWSAQLGEQYF.